What follows are 26 T cell receptor beta chains derived from one specimen sequenced in a study of blood T cells in healthy people across ages. Through a sample-barcoded 5' primer and a J-beta primer mix, a second PCR was run for roughly 6 to 11 cycles. One entry per CDR3 protein results from TCRdb running MiXCR on the 5' RACE reads. The sample lists 700,000 to 950,000 distinct CDR3 sequences, roughly 45% occurring once. Sequencing was done on a sample of blood. Source of these receptors: a woman aged 55-70 years in good health.

V and J are TRBV5-1 and TRBJ2-3; TRBD2 is a possible D gene (6 bases). Between the trimmed V and J ends, which lost 0 bases and 4 bases, there was a span of 18 bases. The CDR3 has 17 residues. Germline CDR1 reads SGHRS; CDR2 reads YFSETQ. CDR3 loop: CASSLGTTHYPADTQYF. CDR3 sequence (DNA): TGCGCCAGCAGCTTGGGGACTACCCACTATCCCGCAGATACGCAGTATTTT.

On this clonotype itself: Sequence at one end of the junction differs from germline and may be a read error. The V call is TRBV7-3, the J call TRBJ1-1, with 8 nucleotides matching TRBD1. Germline lookup yields CDR1 SGHTA and CDR2 FQGTGA. This CDR3 is 15 amino acids long. This chain's CDR3 is CASSTRQGIGTEAFF. The CDR3, as DNA: TGTGCTAGCAGCACCCGACAGGGGATCGGGACTGAAGCTTTCTTT.

This clonotype occurred a few times. The J gene is TRBJ2-5, the V gene TRBV6-5; perhaps TRBD1 as D (5 bases). The J call could be wrong; TRBJ2-7 is a better fit for the DNA end. Germline lookup yields CDR1 MNHEY and CDR2 SVGAGI. The CDR3 is 14 residues long. In nucleotides, the CDR3 is TGTGCCAGCAGTTACGGGCAGGGTAGGGCCGAGCAGTACTTC. It codes for CASSYGQGRAEQYF.

In the case of this clonotype: A much larger clone lies one base from this, so it may be a read error. This chain uses TRBV29-1 with TRBJ2-1; 7 positions match TRBD2. CDR3 length: 13 amino acids. The germline CDR1 and CDR2 sequences are SQVTM and ANQGSEA. CDR3 protein: CSFEGAGLNGQFF. The CDR3 DNA reads as TGCAGCTTCGAAGGAGCGGGACTCAATGGGCAGTTCTTC.

This clonotype has more than one count but fewer than ten. The genes are TRBV6-2 or TRBV6-3 and TRBJ2-7, with D perhaps TRBD2 (7 bases). Trimming pared 8 bases from V and 2 bases from J, leaving 19 bases between. The germline gives CDR1 MNHEY, CDR2 SVGEGT. The CDR3 length is 15 residues. This CDR3 is CASGRGAGRPYEQYF. The CDR3 DNA reads TGTGCCAGCGGTCGGGGGGCGGGGAGGCCCTACGAGCAGTACTTC.

This clonotype was recorded many times. The rearrangement uses TRBV16 and TRBJ1-1; 9 positions match TRBD1. This CDR3 has 13 amino acids. V shed 6 bases and J 4 bases; nucleotides not matched to a gene: 3. The germline CDR1 and CDR2 sequences are KGHSY and FQNENV. The CDR3 DNA follows: TGTGCCAGCAGACTGACAGGGGGCACTGAAGCTTTCTTT. Amino acids: CASRLTGGTEAFF.

This rearrangement joins TRBV9 to TRBJ2-7, with D perhaps TRBD1 or TRBD2 (5 bases each). The CDR3 extends over 15 amino acids. CDR1 and CDR2 (germline): SGDLS, YYNGEE. The V end lost 0 bases, the J end lost 6 bases, and 16 bases lay between the germline ends. The CDR3 protein is CASSVVGGLRGEQYF. Written as DNA, the CDR3 is TGTGCCAGCAGCGTAGTCGGCGGGCTTAGGGGCGAGCAGTACTTC.

The chain couples TRBV20-1 to TRBJ1-1, with D tentatively TRBD1 (6 bases). Per germline, CDR1 DFQATT and CDR2 SNEGSKA (reference sequence). The CDR3 covers 13 residues. CDR3 DNA sequence: TGCCAATCCGGGACATCAGGTGGCACTGAAGCTTTCTTT. This gives the protein CQSGTSGGTEAFF.

This clonotype has just a few counts. The rearrangement joins TRBV7-9 to TRBJ2-2, with D possibly being TRBD1 or TRBD2 (5 bases each). The CDR3 sequence is 15 residues long. Trimming shortened V by 1 base and J by 5 bases, and 11 bases separated the two germline ends. Germline assignment: CDR1 SEHNR and CDR2 FQNEAQ (reference sequence). The CDR3 is CASSLGLTGTGELFF. The CDR3 DNA is TGTGCCAGCAGCTTAGGACTAACAGGAACCGGGGAGCTGTTTTTT.

The rearrangement joins TRBV10-3 to TRBJ1-5; D remains unclear. Germline CDR1 and CDR2: ENHRY and SYGVKD. Trimming shortened V by 6 bases and J by 3 bases, and 9 bases separated the two germline ends. The CDR3 has 13 residues. CDR3 nucleotide sequence: TGTGCCATCAGGGACGGGTACAATCAGCCCCAGCATTTT. Its protein product is CAIRDGYNQPQHF.

A remark on this clonotype: The junction departs from germline at one end; a sequencing error may be responsible. The chain employs TRBV7-2 and TRBJ2-3; 8 bases agree with TRBD2. The CDR3 contains 17 residues. CDR1 is SGHTA and CDR2 is FQGNSA in the germline V gene. The CDR3, as DNA: TGTGCCGGCAGCTACTCGGCGGAAGCGGGGGGCACAGATACGCAGTATTTT. Protein sequence: CAGSYSAEAGGTDTQYF.

The chain has TRBV25-1 and TRBJ2-5, with 7 bases lining up with TRBD2. The CDR3 contains 13 residues. The junction had 2 bases not matched to a gene; V was cut back by 7 bases and J by 0 bases. CDR1 and CDR2 (germline): MGHDK, SYGVNS. CDR3 residues: CASTSGYQETQYF. The CDR3 DNA sequence: TGTGCCAGCACTAGCGGATACCAAGAGACCCAGTACTTC. The full variable domain, its missing parts supplied by reference TRBV25-1 and TRBJ2-5, is EADIYQTPRYLVIGTGKKITLECSQTMGHDKMYWYQQDPGMELHLIHYSYGVNSTEKGDLSSESTVSRIRTEHFPLTLESARPSHTSQYLCASTSGYQETQYFGPGTRLLVL.

Details on this clonotype: At one end, the junction sequence differs from germline, possibly due to a read error. The gene calls are TRBV3-1 and TRBJ1-5; D is unclear. This CDR3 comprises 14 residues. Looked up from germline, CDR1 is LGHDT and CDR2 is YNNKEL (reference sequence). The CDR3 sequence: CASSPRLGNKPQHF. CDR3 nucleotide sequence: TGTGCCAGCAGCCCACGACTTGGCAATAAGCCCCAGCATTTT.

This clonotype was counted a single time. The junction departs from the called germline gene at one end, perhaps through a read error. DNA of the CDR3: TGTGCCAGCAGAACCGAGCAGGGGCTTGAACCCCCCCACTTT. Translated: CASRTEQGLEPPHF. The V call is TRBV6-5, the J call TRBJ1-6, with D perhaps TRBD1 (6 bases). Germline V gene sequence: CDR1 MNHEY, CDR2 SVGAGI. The CDR3 consists of 14 residues.

To note about this clonotype: This may arise from a read error, as a much more abundant clone is one base away. This sequence joins TRBV29-1 and TRBJ1-2, with TRBD1 matching 7 bases. This CDR3 has 16 residues. Per germline, CDR1 SQVTM and CDR2 ANQGSEA. The trim removed 7 bases at V and 2 bases at J, leaving 16 bases unmatched. The chain's CDR3 is CSASGQQRVSNYGYTF. CDR3 sequence (DNA): TGCAGCGCATCGGGACAGCAACGCGTTTCCAACTATGGCTACACCTTC.

In regard to this clonotype: A much more abundant neighbour one base away suggests this may be a read error. The chain joins TRBV6-6 to TRBJ2-5; no reliable D call. The V and J ends lost 2 bases and 1 base respectively, with 2 bases between them. CDR3 length: 12 amino acids. The germline V gene has CDR1 MNHNY and CDR2 SVGAGI (reference sequence). CDR3 bases: TGTGCCAGCAGTTACATCCAAGAGACCCAGTACTTC. It codes for CASSYIQETQYF.

As DNA, the CDR3 is TGTGCCAGCAGCCAAGGGTCCCAGACGGGGTCCACAGATACGCAGTATTTT. Its protein is CASSQGSQTGSTDTQYF. The chain combines TRBV14 with TRBJ2-3; a weak D match, TRBD2 (5 bases). The CDR3 has 17 amino acids. Per the germline V gene, CDR1 is SGHDN and CDR2 is FVKESK. V lost 1 base to trimming and J lost 2 bases, with 16 bases between them. The full variable domain, in which reference TRBV14 and TRBJ2-3 provide the parts outside the CDR3, is EAGVTQFPSHSVIEKGQTVTLRCDPISGHDNLYWYRRVMGKEIKFLLHFVKESKQDESGMPNNRFLAERTGGTYSTLKVQPAELEDSGVYFCASSQGSQTGSTDTQYFGPGTRLTVL.

This clonotype was seen a few times. CDR3 in DNA: TGCAGCGTTGAAGATACGAGACAAGGCCCTCCCGGGGAGCTGTTTTTT. Residues: CSVEDTRQGPPGELFF. This rearrangement joins TRBV29-1 to TRBJ2-2, with D unresolved. Germline CDR1 reads SQVTM; CDR2 reads ANQGSEA. The CDR3 spans 16 residues. With 0 bases removed from V and 6 bases from J, the gap between germline ends came to 17 bases.

The sample holds a few counts of this clonotype. The CDR3 coding sequence is TGCAGTGCTAGTCGACTAGCGGACACCAGCTCCTACAATGAGCAGTTCTTC. This translates into CSASRLADTSSYNEQFF. The V call is TRBV20-1, the J call TRBJ2-1; 9 bases are shared with TRBD2. Germline trimming cut 3 bases from V and 0 bases from J; bases unmatched to any gene: 9. Per the germline V gene, CDR1 is DFQATT and CDR2 is SNEGSKA (reference sequence). The CDR3 runs 17 residues.

The V gene is TRBV6-2 or TRBV6-3, the J gene TRBJ2-1; 11 bases fit TRBD2. V lost 9 bases, J lost 1 base, and 11 bases stayed unmatched. Germline V CDR1 and CDR2: MNHEY, SVGEGT. The CDR3 sequence is 17 residues long. CDR3 residues: CASVGSGGARSYNEQFF. CDR3 sequence (DNA): TGTGCCAGTGTGGGTAGCGGGGGGGCCAGATCCTACAATGAGCAGTTCTTC.

The V and J genes are TRBV29-1 and TRBJ1-1; D is unresolved. CDR1 is SQVTM, CDR2 ANQGSEA, per germline. Trimming removed 4 bases at V and 4 bases at J, with 13 bases between. This CDR3 region has 13 residues. Here the CDR3 reads CSVAATIGTEAFF. The CDR3 DNA reads TGCAGCGTTGCCGCCACTATAGGCACTGAAGCTTTCTTT.

V gene TRBV12-3 or TRBV12-4 combines with J gene TRBJ1-4; 11 nucleotides agree with TRBD1. The ends lost 6 bases at V and 7 bases at J; junction bases unmatched: 7. This CDR3 is built from 15 residues. The CDR3 is CASSRDRGFGEKLFF. CDR3 coding DNA: TGTGCCAGCAGCAGGGACAGGGGGTTTGGTGAAAAACTGTTTTTT.

The V gene is TRBV20-1, the J gene TRBJ2-1; 8 bases are a match to TRBD2. J gave up 5 bases and V 1 base, and 13 bases lay outside the gene matches. Germline V lookup: CDR1 DFQATT, CDR2 SNEGSKA (reference sequence). The CDR3 is 17 amino acids. This CDR3 is CSARVPAFERGNNEQFF. The DNA of the CDR3 is TGCAGTGCTAGAGTTCCCGCTTTTGAGCGGGGGAACAATGAGCAGTTCTTC.

The V gene is TRBV6-5, the J gene TRBJ2-5, with TRBD2 matching over 10 bases. With 1 base clipped from V and 1 base from J, the junction kept 3 bases outside the gene matches. CDR3 size: 16 residues. The germline V gene has CDR1 MNHEY and CDR2 SVGAGI. The CDR3 DNA reads as TGTGCCAGCAGTTACTTAGAGCGGGGGGGCCAAGAGACCCAGTACTTC. The encoded protein is CASSYLERGGQETQYF.

This chain links TRBV10-1 with TRBJ1-1, with unresolved D. CDR3 length: 13 residues. CDR1 and CDR2 (germline): WNHNN, SYGVQD (reference sequence). V was clipped by 0 bases and J by 8 bases, with 10 bases between them. This CDR3 is CASSESPKGEAFF. The CDR3 DNA follows: TGCGCCAGCAGTGAGTCGCCAAAGGGCGAAGCTTTCTTT.

CDR3 protein: CASSSQGTSGRWFF. CDR3 coding DNA: TGTGCCAGCAGCTCGCAAGGGACTAGCGGGAGATGGTTCTTC. The rearrangement uses TRBV7-2 and TRBJ2-1; the match to TRBD2 covers 14 bases. The CDR3 is made up of 14 amino acids. Germline values: CDR1 SGHTA, CDR2 FQGNSA. V was clipped by 4 bases and J by 15 bases; unmatched bases: 8.